The table lists the clone carrying this TCR beta chain with a few counts. This sample stems from a study of T-cell memory formation after mild COVID-19. The germline V gene has CDR1 KGHDR and CDR2 SFDVKD. CDR3 size: 11 residues. Trimming removed 5 bases at V and 5 bases at J, with 6 bases between. A single record per CDR3 protein comes from TCRdb applying MiXCR to the 5' RACE reads. The sample records 250,000 to 400,000 distinct CDR3 sequences, roughly 13% being singletons. V usage is TRBV24-1 and J usage is TRBJ2-7; D ambiguous. The specimen sequenced was PBMCs or a T cell subset sorted from them (not recorded which). This sequence originates from a man younger than 30 who had mild COVID-19 (a few samples of this study predate the infection). Cell type and time point are not known. CDR3 loop: CATSGADEQYV. The DNA for the CDR3 is TGTGCCACCAGTGGAGCCGACGAGCAGTACGTC.